One T cell receptor (beta chain) is described in this entry. Its antigen remains undetermined. The input lacks base qualities; no much larger clone sits a single base away. These data are taken from a study of CD8 T cells in Susac syndrome (dated by TCRdb to 2018 to 2020). Context from the whole study: Whether CD8+ T cell activation and differentiation in Susac syndrome was antigen driven was tested using repertoire sequencing. The clonality of the CD8+ T cell repertoire was compared across approximately 12 healthy donors, some 14 Susac syndrome patients and fewer than 16 multiple sclerosis patients.

Peripheral blood CD8+ and CD4+ T cells from healthy donors, Susac syndrome patients and multiple sclerosis patients were profiled using high-throughput TCR beta sequencing. The multiple sclerosis controls were treatment-naive patients who had stable or active relapsing-remitting disease and met the revised McDonald criteria. CD8+ TEMRA cells were enriched by FACS, while bulk CD8+ and CD4+ T cells were purified by magnetic negative isolation. Blood was collected in EDTA tubes and processed within 24 hours, with PBMCs isolated through density gradient centrifugation. PBMCs intended for TCR sequencing were cryopreserved in liquid nitrogen and thawed later in a water bath at 37 degrees C. The sorted or isolated CD4+, CD8+ and CD8+ TEMRA cells had a purity of 90% or higher. RNA was extracted with the RNeasy kit and about 0.5 to 1 ug was reverse transcribed using random hexamers. The immunoSEQ multiplex PCR assay, covering 54 Vbeta and 13 Jbeta segments, was used to amplify TCR beta CDR3 regions. PCR amplification bias was corrected using a synthetic template baseline for primer optimization and computational correction. In the authors' own workflow: Reads were annotated to V, D and J genes per IMGT and analyzed with immunoSEQ Analyzer, keeping only productive sequences. Clonality was calculated as one minus the Shannon entropy normalized by log2 of the number of productive unique sequences. Public and private clones were assessed among the 100 most prevalent clones of each patient and control. Susac-specific clones were defined as absent from healthy and MS cohorts, over a thousand published viral clones and other ImmuneACCESS disease sequences. TCRdb reprocessing: public reads trimmed at Q25 with fastp, clones called with MiXCR, in-frame beta chains kept. All rows with the same CDR3 protein become a single entry with the most common DNA and genes. What appears here as the V and J calls and clone size reflects TCRdb's work, not the paper's. Across this sample there are 100,000 to 150,000 distinct CDR3 sequences, with 75% to 90% seen only once. The top ten constitute around 0.51% of the sample.

Points the paper makes about the study in general: The number of individuals in the TCR sequencing and HLA analysis was recognized as being relatively small.

The junction shows trimming of 0 bases on V and 7 bases on J, plus 10 bases between the germline ends. CDR1 and CDR2 are read off the germline V gene as MNHNS and SASEGT. Measured from the cysteine to the phenylalanine, the CDR3 is 14 residues long. Of the read, only the CDR3 DNA is kept; its 42 bases are in frame from base 1. Source material: CD8+ T cells from PBMCs. The chain employs TRBV6-1 and TRBJ2-1; tentative D gene TRBD2, with 5 bases matching. The receptor was isolated from a human donor with multiple sclerosis. The CDR3 region has the sequence CASSEAGVLNEQFF. The sequenced DNA is TGTGCCAGCAGTGAAGCGGGAGTGCTGAATGAGCAGTTCTTC.